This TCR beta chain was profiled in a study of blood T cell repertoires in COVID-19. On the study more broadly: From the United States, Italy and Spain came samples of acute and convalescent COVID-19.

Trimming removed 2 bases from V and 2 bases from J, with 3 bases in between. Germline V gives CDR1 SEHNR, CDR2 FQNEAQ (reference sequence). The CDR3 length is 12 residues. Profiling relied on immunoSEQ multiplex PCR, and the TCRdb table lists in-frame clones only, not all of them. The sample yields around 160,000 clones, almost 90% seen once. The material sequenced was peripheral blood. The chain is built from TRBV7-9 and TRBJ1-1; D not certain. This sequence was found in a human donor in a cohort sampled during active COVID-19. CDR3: CASSLTNTEAFF. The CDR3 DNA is TGTGCCAGCAGCTTAACAAACACTGAAGCTTTCTTT.